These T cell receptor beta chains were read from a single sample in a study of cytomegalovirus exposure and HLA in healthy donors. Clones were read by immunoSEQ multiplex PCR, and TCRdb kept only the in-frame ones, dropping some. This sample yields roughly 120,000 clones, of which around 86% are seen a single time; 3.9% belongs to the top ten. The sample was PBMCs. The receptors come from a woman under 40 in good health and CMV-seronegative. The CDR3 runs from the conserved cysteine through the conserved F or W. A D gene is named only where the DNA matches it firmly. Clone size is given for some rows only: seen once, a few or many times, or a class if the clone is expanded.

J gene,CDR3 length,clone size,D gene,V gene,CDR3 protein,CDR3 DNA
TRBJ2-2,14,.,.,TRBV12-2,CASRSKRESGELFF,TGTGCAAGTCGCTCGAAGCGGGAGTCCGGGGAGCTGTTTTTT
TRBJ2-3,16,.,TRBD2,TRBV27,CASSTGLAGVTDTQYF,TGTGCCAGCAGTACCGGACTAGCGGGGGTCACAGATACGCAGTATTTT
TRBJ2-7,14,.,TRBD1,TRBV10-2,CASSERTGGSEQYF,TGCGCCAGCAGTGAACGGACAGGCGGTAGCGAGCAGTACTTC
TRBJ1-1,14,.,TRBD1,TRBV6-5,CASSPDREVAEAFF,TGTGCCAGCAGCCCGGACAGGGAGGTCGCTGAAGCTTTCTTT
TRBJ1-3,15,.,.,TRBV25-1,CASVPPGFSGNTIYF,TGTGCCAGCGTTCCCCCCGGGTTCTCTGGAAACACCATATATTTT
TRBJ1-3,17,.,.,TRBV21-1,CASSKPEQGYSGNTIYF,TGTGCCAGCAGCAAGCCGGAACAGGGATACTCTGGAAACACCATATATTTT
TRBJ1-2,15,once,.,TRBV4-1,CASSQSRTAQNGYTF,TGCGCCAGCAGCCAAAGCCGAACAGCTCAGAATGGCTACACCTTC
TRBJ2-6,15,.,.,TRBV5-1,CASTNLGSGANVLTF,TGCGCCAGCACCAACCTCGGCTCTGGGGCCAACGTCCTGACTTTC
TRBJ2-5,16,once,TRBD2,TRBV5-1,CASSSLTSGSQETQYF,TGCGCCAGCAGCTCCCTGACTAGCGGGAGCCAAGAGACCCAGTACTTC
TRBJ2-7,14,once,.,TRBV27,CASAQTGAGNEQYF,TGTGCCAGCGCTCAGACGGGTGCAGGGAACGAGCAGTACTTC
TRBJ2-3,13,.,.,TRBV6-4,CASRGTGPGTQYF,TGTGCCAGCAGGGGTACAGGGCCGGGTACGCAGTATTTT
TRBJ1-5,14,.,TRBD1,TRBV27,CASADRGEDQPQHF,TGTGCCAGCGCGGACAGGGGAGAGGATCAGCCCCAGCATTTT
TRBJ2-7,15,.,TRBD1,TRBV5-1,CASSLDGQGDYEQYF,TGCGCCAGCAGCTTGGATGGACAGGGGGACTACGAGCAGTACTTC
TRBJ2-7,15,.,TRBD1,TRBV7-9,CASTIIRDRGLEQYF,TGTGCCAGCACCATAATCCGGGACAGGGGGCTCGAGCAGTACTTC
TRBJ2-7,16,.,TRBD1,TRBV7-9,CASTILGQGAGNEQYF,TGTGCCAGCACCATATTGGGGCAGGGGGCTGGAAACGAGCAGTACTTC
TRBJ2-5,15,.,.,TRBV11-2,CASSWGSDPQETQYF,TGTGCCAGCAGCTGGGGCTCTGACCCCCAGGAGACCCAGTACTTC
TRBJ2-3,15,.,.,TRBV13,CASSPQTASADTQYF,TGTGCCAGCAGCCCTCAGACAGCCTCCGCAGATACGCAGTATTTT
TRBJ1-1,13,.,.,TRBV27,CASSLSANTEAFF,TGTGCCAGCAGTTTATCGGCGAACACTGAAGCTTTCTTT
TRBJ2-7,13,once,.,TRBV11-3,CASSFGGSYEQYF,TGTGCCAGCAGCTTCGGGGGAAGCTACGAGCAGTACTTC
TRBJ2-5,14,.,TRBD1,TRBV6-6,CASGVGQIQETQYF,TGTGCCAGCGGTGTGGGACAGATCCAAGAGACCCAGTACTTC
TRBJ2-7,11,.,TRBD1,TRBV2,CASSITQGPDF,TGTGCCAGCAGTATAACACAGGGGCCGGACTTC
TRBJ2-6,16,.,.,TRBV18,CASSLREIGGANVLTF,TGTGCCAGCTCACTACGGGAAATTGGTGGGGCCAACGTCCTGACTTTC
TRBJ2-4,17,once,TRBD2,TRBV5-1,CASSPRTSGSAKNIQYF,TGCGCCAGCAGCCCGCGGACTAGCGGGAGTGCCAAAAACATTCAGTACTTC
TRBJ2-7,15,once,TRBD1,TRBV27,CASSWSGGGSYEQYF,TGTGCCAGCAGTTGGTCAGGGGGCGGATCCTACGAGCAGTACTTC
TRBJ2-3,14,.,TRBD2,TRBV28,CASSRASGVLGQYF,TGTGCCAGCAGTCGAGCTAGCGGGGTATTGGGGCAGTATTTT
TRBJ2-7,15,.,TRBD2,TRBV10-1,CASSEGAGGPNEQYF,TGCGCCAGCAGTGAGGGAGCGGGAGGGCCCAACGAGCAGTACTTC
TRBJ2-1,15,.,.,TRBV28,CASSFAGAGAREQFF,TGTGCCAGCAGTTTTGCCGGGGCAGGGGCTCGAGAGCAGTTCTTC
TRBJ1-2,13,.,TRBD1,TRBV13,CASSGRTGGGYTF,TGTGCCAGCAGCGGGCGGACAGGGGGTGGCTACACCTTC
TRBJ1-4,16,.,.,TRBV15,CATSRDQGRVDEKLFF,TGTGCCACCAGCAGAGATCAGGGCAGGGTGGACGAAAAACTGTTTTTT
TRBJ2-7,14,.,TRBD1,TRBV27,CASSFRTGSYEQYF,TGTGCCAGCAGTTTTAGGACAGGAAGTTACGAGCAGTACTTC
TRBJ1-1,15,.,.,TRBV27,CASSLYYRVGTEAFF,TGTGCCAGTTCGTTGTATTACAGGGTAGGGACTGAAGCTTTCTTT
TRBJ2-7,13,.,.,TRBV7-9,CASSLDDRSEQYF,TGTGCCAGCAGCTTAGATGACAGGTCCGAGCAGTACTTC
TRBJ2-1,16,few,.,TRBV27,CASSLISFGTYNEQFF,TGTGCCAGCAGTTTAATAAGTTTCGGGACTTACAATGAGCAGTTCTTC